This record covers a single T cell receptor beta chain. What it binds is not known. Each sorted subset replicate got 200 ng genomic DNA, approximately 27,000 genomes. Some clones are missing from TCRdb's copy, which holds only in-frame ones; the method was immunoSEQ multiplex PCR. The data hold about 1.1 million clones, with around 78% observed a single time. All donors were Caucasian adults living in Nashville, Tennessee. This sample is part of a study of shared clonotypes between healthy human individuals. Across the study: The donor pool was made up of a couple of women and a few men aged 18 to 49. The study, taken as a whole, reports: With few donors, the genetic and exposure-history diversity represented was limited.

CDR3 length equals 15 residues. Germline lookup yields CDR1 SGHNT and CDR2 YYREEE (reference sequence). Trimming took 0 bases from V and 2 from J; bases not matched to a gene: 5. This sequence joins TRBV5-4 and TRBJ2-7; 7 nucleotides match TRBD2. This clonotype originated in a man aged 18 to 35 in good health. Some clones in this sample may be carry-over from other donors' samples. The source material was memory CD4+ T cells from PBMCs. Documented subset: CD45RA-negative fraction. The CDR3 here is CASSLDPSGAYEQYF. For the CDR3, the DNA is TGTGCCAGCAGCTTGGACCCTAGCGGAGCCTACGAGCAGTACTTC.